This T cell receptor beta chain was observed in a study of prognosis after radiotherapy for stage I lung cancer. Across the whole study: The non-small cell lung cancer patients were all regarded as unsuitable for surgery on medical grounds. Study results and limitations: Patients who developed distant metastases had lower Shannon entropy after stereotactic body radiation therapy.

Peripheral blood, about 5.4 milliliters per draw, was collected at each of two time points. Using two-round multiplex PCR, the authors amplified TCR beta CDR3 from genomic DNA. It was primers specific to each TRBV and TRBJ gene that first-round PCR used. TCRdb independently ran MiXCR on the multiplex PCR reads; one entry per CDR3 protein. Among roughly 23,000 distinct CDR3 sequences listed, approximately 39% were seen once. This clonotype has at least ten counts. Its specificity is unknown. CDR3 size: 14 residues. CDR1 is SNHLY and CDR2 is FYNNEI in the germline V gene. V shed 5 bases and J shed 1 base, with 9 bases lying between them.

The chain employs TRBV2 and TRBJ1-3; a possible D gene is TRBD1 (5 bases). This clonotype was obtained from a donor over 45 with non-small cell lung cancer. Sequencing was performed on PBMCs, taken before or after stereotactic body radiation therapy (not recorded which). Here the CDR3 reads CASSRTISGNTIYF. CDR3 sequence (DNA): TGTGCCAGCAGTCGGACAATTTCTGGAAACACCATATATTTT.